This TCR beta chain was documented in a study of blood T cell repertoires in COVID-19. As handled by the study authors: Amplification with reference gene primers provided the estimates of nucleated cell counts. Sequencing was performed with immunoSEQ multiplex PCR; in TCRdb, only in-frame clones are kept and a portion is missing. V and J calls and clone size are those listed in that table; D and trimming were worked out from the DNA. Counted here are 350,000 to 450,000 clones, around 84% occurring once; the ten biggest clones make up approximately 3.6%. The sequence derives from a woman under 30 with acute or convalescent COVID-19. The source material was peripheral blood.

The DNA for the CDR3 is TGTGCCAGTAGTGATCAGGGGAGCAATCAGCCCCAGCATTTT. It yields the protein CASSDQGSNQPQHF. The chain has TRBV19 and TRBJ1-5; tentative D call: TRBD1 (6 bases). The CDR3 is 14 residues long. V dropped 5 bases and J dropped 1 base, with 9 bases sitting between them. Germline lookup yields CDR1 LNHDA and CDR2 SQIVND (reference sequence).